These T cell receptor beta chains were read from a single sample in a study of CD8 T cells in ankylosing spondylitis. TCRdb ran MiXCR on the 5' RACE reads and lists one entry per CDR3 protein. The table shows about 180,000 distinct CDR3 sequences, with around a tenth occurring only once. Sequencing was done on a sample of blood, either unsorted or a sorted T cell fraction (not recorded which). These receptors originate from a female donor with ankylosing spondylitis or in good health (not recorded which). CDR3s include the opening cysteine and the closing phenylalanine or tryptophan. Each record gives: CDR3 DNA, CDR3 protein, CDR3 length, V gene, D gene, clone size, J gene. The D gene is left open where the match is weak. Size is stated for part of the rows, as once, few or many counts, or as a class when the clone is expanded.

DNA: TGTGCCAGCAGCTTGCCTGAGGTCCCGGAGCAGTTCTTC
CDR3: CASSLPEVPEQFF
length: 13
V: TRBV5-4
D: NA
size: NA
J: TRBJ2-1

DNA: TGTGCCAGCAGTTTATGGAGAGGGTCCGCGAACACCGGGGAGCTGTTTTTT
CDR3: CASSLWRGSANTGELFF
length: 17
V: TRBV28
D: NA
size: few
J: TRBJ2-2

DNA: TGTGCCAGCAGCTCCTCGGAGAGAGGGTACGAGCAGTACTTC
CDR3: CASSSSERGYEQYF
length: 14
V: TRBV5-8
D: NA
size: NA
J: TRBJ2-7

DNA: TGTGCCAGCAGCCCACGTAAGCGGGAGGGGAAAGATACGCAGTATTTT
CDR3: CASSPRKREGKDTQYF
length: 16
V: TRBV9
D: TRBD2
size: few
J: TRBJ2-3

DNA: TGCGCCAGCAGCCAAGGCCCGACAGGGTCCGGGGAGCTGTTTTTT
CDR3: CASSQGPTGSGELFF
length: 15
V: TRBV4-3
D: TRBD1
size: few
J: TRBJ2-2

DNA: TGTGCCAGCAGCCAAGATTACACGCCTGGGGTCGGGCAGATGAACACTGAAGCTTTCTTT
CDR3: CASSQDYTPGVGQMNTEAFF
length: 20
V: TRBV14
D: NA
size: many
J: TRBJ1-1

DNA: TGTGCCAGCAGCCAGGGAGGCCCCCCCTACAATGAGCAGTTCTTC
CDR3: CASSQGGPPYNEQFF
length: 15
V: TRBV13
D: NA
size: few
J: TRBJ2-1

DNA: TGTGCCAGCAGACGGACAGGTCTCTACAATGAGCAGTTCTTC
CDR3: CASRRTGLYNEQFF
length: 14
V: TRBV25-1
D: TRBD1
size: NA
J: TRBJ2-1

DNA: TGTGCCAGCATCCCAGTCGCCCTCGGCTACACCTTC
CDR3: CASIPVALGYTF
length: 12
V: TRBV13
D: NA
size: NA
J: TRBJ1-2

DNA: TGTGCCAGCGGGGGAGCGGGGATCTACAATGAGCAGTTCTTC
CDR3: CASGGAGIYNEQFF
length: 14
V: TRBV7-9
D: TRBD2
size: many
J: TRBJ2-1

DNA: TGTGCCAGCAGCCAACGGGACAGGGTCTTACCAGATACGCAGTATTTT
CDR3: CASSQRDRVLPDTQYF
length: 16
V: TRBV4-2
D: TRBD1
size: NA
J: TRBJ2-3

DNA: TGTGCCAGCAGCTCCATTGCAACTAGCGGGAGGAAGAATGAGCAGTTCTTC
CDR3: CASSSIATSGRKNEQFF
length: 17
V: TRBV7-6
D: TRBD2
size: many
J: TRBJ2-1

DNA: TGCGCCAGCAGCCAAGGCTCGGGACTAGATAGTTACGAGCAGTACTTC
CDR3: CASSQGSGLDSYEQYF
length: 16
V: TRBV4-3
D: TRBD2
size: few
J: TRBJ2-7

DNA: TGTGCCAGCAGTTTTGCGTCCTCCTACGAGCAGTACTTC
CDR3: CASSFASSYEQYF
length: 13
V: TRBV12-3/TRBV12-4
D: NA
size: many
J: TRBJ2-7

DNA: TGTGCCAGCAGCTTAGGTCCTTCGAACACTGAAGCTTTCTTT
CDR3: CASSLGPSNTEAFF
length: 14
V: TRBV7-6
D: NA
size: few
J: TRBJ1-1

DNA: TGCGCCAGCGGGCACAGGAGCGCGGCTGAAGCTTTCTTT
CDR3: CASGHRSAAEAFF
length: 13
V: TRBV10-2
D: NA
size: NA
J: TRBJ1-1

DNA: TGTGCCAGCAGCCCGAAGACTAGCGGGAGTTTAAATGAGCAGTTCTTC
CDR3: CASSPKTSGSLNEQFF
length: 16
V: TRBV7-9
D: TRBD2
size: NA
J: TRBJ2-1

DNA: TGTGCCAGCAGTTCCTCTAGCTCCTACAATGAGCAGTTCTTC
CDR3: CASSSSSSYNEQFF
length: 14
V: TRBV6-2/TRBV6-3
D: NA
size: few
J: TRBJ2-1

DNA: TGCAGCGTTTTGCAGACCTACGAGCAGTACTTC
CDR3: CSVLQTYEQYF
length: 11
V: TRBV29-1
D: NA
size: many
J: TRBJ2-7

DNA: TGTGCCAGCAGCTCCGGGACACCGGGCTACGAGCAGTACTTC
CDR3: CASSSGTPGYEQYF
length: 14
V: TRBV5-6
D: NA
size: NA
J: TRBJ2-7

DNA: TGTGCCAGCAGTTCCCAGGCTAACTATGGCTACACCTTC
CDR3: CASSSQANYGYTF
length: 13
V: TRBV27
D: NA
size: NA
J: TRBJ1-2

DNA: TGTGCCAGCAGTTTTAGGGCAACCGGGGAGCTGTTTTTT
CDR3: CASSFRATGELFF
length: 13
V: TRBV27
D: NA
size: few
J: TRBJ2-2